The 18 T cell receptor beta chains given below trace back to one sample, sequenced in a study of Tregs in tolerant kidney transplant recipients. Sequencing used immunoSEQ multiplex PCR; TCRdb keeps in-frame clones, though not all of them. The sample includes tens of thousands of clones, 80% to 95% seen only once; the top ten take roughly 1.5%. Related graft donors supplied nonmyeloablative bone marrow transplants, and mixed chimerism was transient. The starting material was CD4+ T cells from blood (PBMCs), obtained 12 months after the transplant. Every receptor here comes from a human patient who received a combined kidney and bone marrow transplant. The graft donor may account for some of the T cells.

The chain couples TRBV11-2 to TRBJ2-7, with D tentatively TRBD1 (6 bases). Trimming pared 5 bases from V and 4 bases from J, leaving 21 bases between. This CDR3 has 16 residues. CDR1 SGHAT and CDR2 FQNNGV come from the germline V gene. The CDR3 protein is CASSLNLVQGLYEQYF. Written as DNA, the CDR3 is TGTGCCAGCAGCCTAAACTTGGTCCAGGGGCTTTACGAGCAGTACTTC. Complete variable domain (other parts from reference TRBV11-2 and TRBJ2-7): EAGVAQSPRYKIIEKRQSVAFWCNPISGHATLYWYQQILGQGPKLLIQFQNNGVVDDSQLPKDRFSAERLKGVDSTLKIQPAKLEDSAVYLCASSLNLVQGLYEQYFGPGTRLTVT.

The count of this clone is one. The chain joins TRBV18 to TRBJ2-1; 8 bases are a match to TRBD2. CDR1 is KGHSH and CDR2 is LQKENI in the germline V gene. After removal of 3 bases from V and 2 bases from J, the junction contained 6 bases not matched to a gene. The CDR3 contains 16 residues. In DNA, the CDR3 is TGTGCCAGCTCACCGAGTAGCGGGGCCACCTACAATGAGCAGTTCTTC. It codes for CASSPSSGATYNEQFF.

The CDR3 nucleotides are TGTGCCAGCACAACTATTCGGACAGATAACTATGGCTACACCTTC. It is translated as CASTTIRTDNYGYTF. The rearrangement links TRBV2 to TRBJ1-2, with D possibly matching TRBD1 (6 bases). Germline CDR1 reads SNHLY; CDR2 reads FYNNEI. The CDR3 loop spans 15 amino acids. V gave up 7 bases and J gave up 1 base, with 16 bases separating them.

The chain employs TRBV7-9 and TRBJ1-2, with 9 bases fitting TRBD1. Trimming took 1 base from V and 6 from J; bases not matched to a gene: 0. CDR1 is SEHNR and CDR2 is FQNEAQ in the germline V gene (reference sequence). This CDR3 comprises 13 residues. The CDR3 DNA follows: TGTGCCAGCAGCTTAGACAGGGGGCATGGCTACACCTTC. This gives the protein CASSLDRGHGYTF.

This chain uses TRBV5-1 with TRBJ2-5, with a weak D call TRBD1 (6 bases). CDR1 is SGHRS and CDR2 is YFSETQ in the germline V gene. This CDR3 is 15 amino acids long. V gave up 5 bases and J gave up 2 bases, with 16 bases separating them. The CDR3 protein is CASRPGVGPQETQYF. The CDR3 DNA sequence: TGCGCCAGCAGACCAGGGGTAGGCCCGCAAGAGACCCAGTACTTC.

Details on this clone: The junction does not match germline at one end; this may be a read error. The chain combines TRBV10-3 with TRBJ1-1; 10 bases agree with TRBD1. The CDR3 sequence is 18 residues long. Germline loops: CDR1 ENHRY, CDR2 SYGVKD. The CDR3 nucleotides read TGTGCCATCAGGGGACCGGGACAGGGGCGATATGCCATCCCTGAAGGTTTCTTT. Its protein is CAIRGPGQGRYAIPEGFF.

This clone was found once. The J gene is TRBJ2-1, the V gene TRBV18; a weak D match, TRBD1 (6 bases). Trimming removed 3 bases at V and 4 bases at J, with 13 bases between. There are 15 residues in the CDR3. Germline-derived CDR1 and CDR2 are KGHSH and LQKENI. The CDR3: CASSPRQAKYNEQFF. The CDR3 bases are TGTGCCAGCTCACCGAGACAGGCAAAGTACAATGAGCAGTTCTTC.

The CDR3 DNA is TGTGCCAGCAGTTACGTAGCAGAATCCTACGAGCAGTACTTC. It encodes CASSYVAESYEQYF. The chain is built from TRBV6-6 and TRBJ2-7; no definite D call. CDR3 length: 14 residues. Trimming pared 2 bases from V and 1 base from J, leaving 9 bases between. CDR1 and CDR2 from the germline V gene are MNHNY and SVGAGI (reference sequence).

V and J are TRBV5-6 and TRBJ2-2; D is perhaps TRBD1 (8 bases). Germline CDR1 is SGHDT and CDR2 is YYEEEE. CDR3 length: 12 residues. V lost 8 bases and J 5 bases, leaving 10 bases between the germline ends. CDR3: CARQGGTGELFF. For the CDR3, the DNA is TGTGCCAGACAGGGGGGGACCGGGGAGCTGTTTTTT.

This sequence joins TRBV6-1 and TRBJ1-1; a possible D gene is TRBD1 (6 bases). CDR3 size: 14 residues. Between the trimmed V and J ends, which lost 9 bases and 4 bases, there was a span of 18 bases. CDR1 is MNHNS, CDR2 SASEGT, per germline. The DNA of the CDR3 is TGTGCCAGTCCGGATTCGGACAGACCCACTGAAGCTTTCTTT. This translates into CASPDSDRPTEAFF.

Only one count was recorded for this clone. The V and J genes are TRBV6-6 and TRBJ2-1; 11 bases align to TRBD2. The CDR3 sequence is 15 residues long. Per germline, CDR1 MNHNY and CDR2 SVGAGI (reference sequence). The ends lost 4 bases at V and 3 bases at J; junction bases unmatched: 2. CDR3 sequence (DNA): TGTGCCAGCAGTTCAACTAGCGGGAGCTACAATGAGCAGTTCTTC. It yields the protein CASSSTSGSYNEQFF.

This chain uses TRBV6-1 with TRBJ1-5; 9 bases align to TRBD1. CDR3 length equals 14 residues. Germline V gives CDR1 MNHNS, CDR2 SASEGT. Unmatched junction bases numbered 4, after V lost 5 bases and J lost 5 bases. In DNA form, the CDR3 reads TGTGCCAGCAGTCGACAGGGGGTGTATCAGCCCCAGCATTTT. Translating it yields CASSRQGVYQPQHF.

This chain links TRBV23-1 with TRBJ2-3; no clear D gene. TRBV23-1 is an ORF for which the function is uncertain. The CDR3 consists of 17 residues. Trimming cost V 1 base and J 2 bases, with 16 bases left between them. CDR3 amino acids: CASSQWRLWSHTDTQYF. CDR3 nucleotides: TGCGCCAGCAGTCAATGGAGACTTTGGTCCCACACAGATACGCAGTATTTT.

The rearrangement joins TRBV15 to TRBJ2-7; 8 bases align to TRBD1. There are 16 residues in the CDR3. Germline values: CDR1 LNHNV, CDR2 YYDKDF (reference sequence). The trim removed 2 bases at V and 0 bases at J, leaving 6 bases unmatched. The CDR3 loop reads CATSRSDRAGSYEQYF. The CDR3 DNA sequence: TGTGCCACCAGCAGATCGGACAGGGCCGGCTCCTACGAGCAGTACTTC. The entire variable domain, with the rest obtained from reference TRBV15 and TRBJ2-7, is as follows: DAMVIQNPRYQVTQFGKPVTLSCSQTLNHNVMYWYQQKSSQAPKLLFHYYDKDFNNEADTPDNFQSRRPNTSFCFLDIRSPGLGDTAMYLCATSRSDRAGSYEQYFGPGTRLTVT.

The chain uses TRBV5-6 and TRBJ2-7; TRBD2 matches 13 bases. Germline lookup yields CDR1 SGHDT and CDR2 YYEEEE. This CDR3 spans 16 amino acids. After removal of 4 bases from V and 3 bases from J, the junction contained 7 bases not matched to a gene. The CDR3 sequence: CASSLGLAGARYEQYF. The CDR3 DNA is TGTGCCAGCAGCCTTGGACTAGCGGGGGCGCGCTACGAGCAGTACTTC.

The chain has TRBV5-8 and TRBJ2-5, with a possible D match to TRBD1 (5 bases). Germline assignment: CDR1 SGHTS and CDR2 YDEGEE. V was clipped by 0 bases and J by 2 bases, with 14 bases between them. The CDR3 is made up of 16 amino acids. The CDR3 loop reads CASSLALTAEQETQYF. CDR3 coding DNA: TGTGCCAGCAGCTTGGCCTTGACAGCCGAACAAGAGACCCAGTACTTC.

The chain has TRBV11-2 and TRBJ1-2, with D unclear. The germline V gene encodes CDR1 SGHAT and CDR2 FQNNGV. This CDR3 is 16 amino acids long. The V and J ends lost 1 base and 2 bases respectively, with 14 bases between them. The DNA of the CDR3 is TGTGCCAGCAGCTTAGTACCCGGGTTACGCAACTATGGCTACACCTTC. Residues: CASSLVPGLRNYGYTF.

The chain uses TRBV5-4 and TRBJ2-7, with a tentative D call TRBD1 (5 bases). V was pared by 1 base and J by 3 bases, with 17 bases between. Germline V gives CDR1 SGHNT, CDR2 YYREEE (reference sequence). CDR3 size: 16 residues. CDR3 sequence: CASSLHLGVSIYEQYF. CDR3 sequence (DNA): TGTGCCAGCAGCTTGCACCTAGGGGTTTCTATCTACGAGCAGTACTTC.